The following is a T cell receptor (beta chain) sequence with its context. Its antigen is still unknown. The data are from a study of naive and memory T cell subsets. Study-level points and caveats: The RNA method is potentially sensitive to activation and differentiation changes.

Trimming shortened V by 9 bases and J by 6 bases, and 16 bases separated the two germline ends. The germline V gene encodes CDR1 MDHEN and CDR2 SYDVKM. The CDR3 extends over 13 amino acids. Ligated cDNA underwent four rounds of PCR with nested alpha and beta constant region primers and SP2. Alpha and beta constant region primers primed reverse transcription for blood and skin samples. TCRdb re-called the 5' RACE reads through MiXCR, storing one row per CDR3 protein. The data show about 62,000 distinct CDR3 sequences, around 8% seen once. An oligonucleotide containing a UMI was ligated to the 3' end of TCR cDNA. Whole blood, approximately 2.3 ml, came from adult healthy volunteers. Unsorted total RNA, roughly 1 to 1000 ng, was DNase treated before reverse transcription.

The chain employs TRBV28 and TRBJ2-3, with D uncertain. The receptor was derived from a female donor in good health. CDR3 protein: CASSRDRADTQYF. In DNA form, the CDR3 reads TGTGCCAGTTCAAGGGATAGAGCGGATACGCAGTATTTT.